This T cell receptor (beta chain) was obtained from a study of blood T cell repertoires in COVID-19. The table came from immunoSEQ multiplex PCR; TCRdb's copy has only in-frame clones and leaves some out. The data hold 130,000 or so clones, with roughly 88% observed a single time. The V end was cut by 0 bases, the J end by 1 base, with 10 bases between. The germline gives CDR1 SGHTS, CDR2 YDEGEE. The CDR3 has 15 amino acids. The chain recombines TRBV5-8 with TRBJ2-5; D is ambiguous. The sequencing input was peripheral blood. This receptor was obtained from a man aged 70-80 years with active COVID-19. The DNA of the CDR3 is TGTGCCAGCAGCTTGGGTGGCAGAATCCAAGAGACCCAGTACTTC. Its translation is CASSLGGRIQETQYF.